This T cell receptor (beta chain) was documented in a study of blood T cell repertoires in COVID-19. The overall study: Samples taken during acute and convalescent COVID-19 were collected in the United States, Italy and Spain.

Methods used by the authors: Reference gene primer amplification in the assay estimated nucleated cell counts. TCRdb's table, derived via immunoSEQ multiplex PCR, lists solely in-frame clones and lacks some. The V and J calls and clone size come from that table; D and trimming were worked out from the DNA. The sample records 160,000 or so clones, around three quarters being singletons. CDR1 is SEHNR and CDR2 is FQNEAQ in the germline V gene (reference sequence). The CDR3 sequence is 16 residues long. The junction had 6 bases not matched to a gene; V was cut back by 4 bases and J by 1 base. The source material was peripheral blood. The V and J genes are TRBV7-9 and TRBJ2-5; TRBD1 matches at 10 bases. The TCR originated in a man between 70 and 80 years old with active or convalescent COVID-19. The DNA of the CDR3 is TGTGCCAGCAGCTCCCGGGGACAGGGGCGCCAAGAGACCCAGTACTTC. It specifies CASSSRGQGRQETQYF.